This T cell receptor beta chain was sequenced during a study of shared clonotypes between healthy human individuals. Across the whole study: Per donor, three plates held CD4 naive cells, three held CD4 memory, two held CD8 naive and one held CD8 memory. Study conclusions and caveats: An effect of sequencing depth on clonotype sharing among donors was expected. Some clonotypes were shared by all four sorted-subset donors, while others were not shared. The non-shared ones had lower generation probabilities than the shared ones.

This CDR3 has 17 residues. The germline V gene has CDR1 SGHAT and CDR2 FQNNGV. To note about this clone: As yet, its antigen is unknown.

CD45RO-negative, CCR7-selected cells formed the naive CD8 fraction, which excluded terminally differentiated effector memory CD45RA+ cells. The authors distributed each subset's genomic DNA evenly over several immunoSEQ plates. Profiling relied on immunoSEQ multiplex PCR, and the TCRdb table lists in-frame clones only, not all of them. The sample lists about 650,000 clones; roughly 95% were seen once. Specimen: naive CD8+ T cells sorted from blood. The sequence came from a woman between 25 and 40 years old in good health. The gene calls are TRBV11-2 and TRBJ2-5, with TRBD2 matching 8 bases. The end of the DNA aligns better with TRBJ2-7, so the J call may be wrong. CDR3 protein: CASRSAPGTSDFYEQYF. The CDR3 DNA sequence: TGTGCCAGCAGATCCGCTCCCGGGACTAGTGACTTCTACGAGCAGTACTTC.